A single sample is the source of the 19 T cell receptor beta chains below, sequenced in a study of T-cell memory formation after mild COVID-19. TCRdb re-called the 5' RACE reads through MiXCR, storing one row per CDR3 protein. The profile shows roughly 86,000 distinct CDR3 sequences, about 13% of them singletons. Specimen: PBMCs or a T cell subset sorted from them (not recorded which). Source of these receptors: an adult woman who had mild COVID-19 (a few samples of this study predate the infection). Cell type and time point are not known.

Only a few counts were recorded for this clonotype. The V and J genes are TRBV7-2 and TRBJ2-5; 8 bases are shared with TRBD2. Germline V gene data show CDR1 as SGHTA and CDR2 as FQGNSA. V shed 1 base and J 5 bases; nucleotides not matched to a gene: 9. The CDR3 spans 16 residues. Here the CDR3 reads CASSLVRPAGVETQYF. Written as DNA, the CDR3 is TGTGCCAGCAGCTTAGTCAGGCCAGCGGGAGTGGAGACCCAGTACTTC.

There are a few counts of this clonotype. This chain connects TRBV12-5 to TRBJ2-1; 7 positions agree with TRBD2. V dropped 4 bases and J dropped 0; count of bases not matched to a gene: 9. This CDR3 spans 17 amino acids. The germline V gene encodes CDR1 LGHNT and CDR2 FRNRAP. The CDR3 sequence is CASGSGLGSSSYNEQFF. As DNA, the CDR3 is TGTGCTAGTGGTTCAGGACTAGGTTCAAGCTCCTACAATGAGCAGTTCTTC. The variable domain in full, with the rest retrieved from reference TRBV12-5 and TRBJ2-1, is DARVTQTPRHKVTEMGQEVTMRCQPILGHNTVFWYRQTMMQGLELLAYFRNRAPLDDSGMPKDRFSAEMPDATLATLKIQPSEPRDSAVYFCASGSGLGSSSYNEQFFGPGTRLTVL.

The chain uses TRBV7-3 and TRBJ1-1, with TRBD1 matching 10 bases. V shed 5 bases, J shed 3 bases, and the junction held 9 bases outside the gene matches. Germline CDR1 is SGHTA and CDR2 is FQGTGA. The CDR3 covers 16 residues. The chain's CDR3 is CASSLPPDRGDTEAFF. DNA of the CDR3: TGTGCCAGCAGCCTCCCTCCGGACAGGGGGGACACTGAAGCTTTCTTT.

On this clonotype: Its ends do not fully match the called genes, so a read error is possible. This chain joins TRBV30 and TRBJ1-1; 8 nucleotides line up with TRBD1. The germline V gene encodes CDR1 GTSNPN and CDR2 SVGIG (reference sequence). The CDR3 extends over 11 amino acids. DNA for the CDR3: TGTGCCTGGAGTCTGACAGGGGCCATGGGGTTT. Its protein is CAWSLTGAMGF.

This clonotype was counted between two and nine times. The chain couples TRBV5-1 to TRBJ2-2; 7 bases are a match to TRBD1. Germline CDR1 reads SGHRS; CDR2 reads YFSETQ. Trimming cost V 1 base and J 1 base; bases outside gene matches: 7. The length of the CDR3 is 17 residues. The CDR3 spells CASSLNRGSLNTGELFF. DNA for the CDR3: TGCGCCAGCAGCTTGAACAGGGGTTCTTTGAACACCGGGGAGCTGTTTTTT.

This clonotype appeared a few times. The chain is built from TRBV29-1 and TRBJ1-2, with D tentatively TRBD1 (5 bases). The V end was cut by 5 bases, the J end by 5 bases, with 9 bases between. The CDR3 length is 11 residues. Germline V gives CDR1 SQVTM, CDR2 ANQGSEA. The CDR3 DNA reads TGCAGCGTTATATCAGGGTATGGCTACACCTTC. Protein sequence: CSVISGYGYTF. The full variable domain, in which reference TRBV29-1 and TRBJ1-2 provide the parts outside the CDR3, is SAVISQKPSRDICQRGTSLTIQCQVDSQVTMMFWYRQQPGQSLTLIATANQGSEATYESGFVIDKFPISRPNLTFSTLTVSNMSPEDSSIYLCSVISGYGYTFGSGTRLTVV.

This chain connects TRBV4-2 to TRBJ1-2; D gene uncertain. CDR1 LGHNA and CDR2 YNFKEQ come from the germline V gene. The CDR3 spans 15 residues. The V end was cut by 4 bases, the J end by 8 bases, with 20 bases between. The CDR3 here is CASSPPDEGGPGYTF. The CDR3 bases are TGTGCCAGCAGCCCCCCTGATGAAGGTGGTCCAGGCTACACCTTC.

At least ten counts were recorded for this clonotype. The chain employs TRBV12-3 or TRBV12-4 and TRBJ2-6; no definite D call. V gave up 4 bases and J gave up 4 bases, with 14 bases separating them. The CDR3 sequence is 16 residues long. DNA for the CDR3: TGTGCCAGCAGTTCCGAGTCCGGTACCGGGGCCAACGTCCTGACTTTC. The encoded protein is CASSSESGTGANVLTF.

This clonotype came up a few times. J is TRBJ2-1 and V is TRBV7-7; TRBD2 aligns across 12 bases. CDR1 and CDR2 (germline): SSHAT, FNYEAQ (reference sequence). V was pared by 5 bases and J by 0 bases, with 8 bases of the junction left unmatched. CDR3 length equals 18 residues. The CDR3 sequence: CASSPRLAGAYSYNEQFF. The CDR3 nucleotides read TGTGCCAGCAGCCCAAGACTAGCGGGGGCCTACTCCTACAATGAGCAGTTCTTC.

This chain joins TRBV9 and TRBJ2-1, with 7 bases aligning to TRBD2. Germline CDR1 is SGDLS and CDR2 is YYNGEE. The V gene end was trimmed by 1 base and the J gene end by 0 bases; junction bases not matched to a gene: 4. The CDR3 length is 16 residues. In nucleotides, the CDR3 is TGTGCCAGCAGCGTAACTAGCGTCTACTCCTACAATGAGCAGTTCTTC. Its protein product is CASSVTSVYSYNEQFF.

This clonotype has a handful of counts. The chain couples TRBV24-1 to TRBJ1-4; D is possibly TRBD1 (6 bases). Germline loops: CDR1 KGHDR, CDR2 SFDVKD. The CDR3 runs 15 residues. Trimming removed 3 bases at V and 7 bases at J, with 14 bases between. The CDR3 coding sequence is TGTGCCACCAGTGATCCGGATAGAGGGGGTGAAAAACTGTTTTTT. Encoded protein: CATSDPDRGGEKLFF.

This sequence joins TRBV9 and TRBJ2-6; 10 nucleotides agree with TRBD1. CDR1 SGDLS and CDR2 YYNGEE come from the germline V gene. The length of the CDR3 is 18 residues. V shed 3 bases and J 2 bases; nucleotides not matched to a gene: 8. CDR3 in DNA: TGTGCCAGCAGCGCCCCCGCGACAGGGGGCGCTGGGGCCAACGTCCTGACTTTC. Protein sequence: CASSAPATGGAGANVLTF.

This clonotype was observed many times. The CDR3 reads CASSLSQSTGTILPYEQYF. CDR3 DNA sequence: TGTGCCAGCAGCTTATCCCAATCGACAGGGACGATTTTGCCCTACGAGCAGTACTTC. This chain links TRBV7-8 with TRBJ2-7, with 7 bases identical to TRBD1. After removal of 2 bases from V and 2 bases from J, the junction contained 18 bases not matched to a gene. The CDR3 is made up of 19 amino acids. CDR1 and CDR2 (germline): SGHVS, FQNEAQ.

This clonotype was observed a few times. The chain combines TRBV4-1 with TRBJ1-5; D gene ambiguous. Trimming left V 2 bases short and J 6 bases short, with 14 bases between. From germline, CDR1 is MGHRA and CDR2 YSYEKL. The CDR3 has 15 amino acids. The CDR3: CASSQIAGEGQPQHF. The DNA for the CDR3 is TGCGCCAGCAGCCAAATCGCAGGTGAGGGTCAGCCCCAGCATTTT.

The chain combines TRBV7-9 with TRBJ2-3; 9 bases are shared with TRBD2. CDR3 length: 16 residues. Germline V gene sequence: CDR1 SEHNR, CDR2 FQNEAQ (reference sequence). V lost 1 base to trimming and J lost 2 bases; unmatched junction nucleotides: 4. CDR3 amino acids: CASSLGASGITDTQYF. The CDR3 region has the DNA TGTGCCAGCAGCTTAGGGGCTAGCGGGATCACAGATACGCAGTATTTT.

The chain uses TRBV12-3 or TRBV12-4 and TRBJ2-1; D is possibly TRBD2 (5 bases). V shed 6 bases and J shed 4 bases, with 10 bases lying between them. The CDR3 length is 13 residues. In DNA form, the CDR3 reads TGTGCCAGCAGGCCTACGGGGTACAATGAGCAGTTCTTC. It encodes CASRPTGYNEQFF.

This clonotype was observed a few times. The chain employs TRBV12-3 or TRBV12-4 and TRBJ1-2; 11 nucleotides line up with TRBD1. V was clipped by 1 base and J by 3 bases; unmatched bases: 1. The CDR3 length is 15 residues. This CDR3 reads CASSLGGQGDYGYTF. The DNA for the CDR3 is TGTGCCAGCAGTTTAGGGGGACAGGGGGACTATGGCTACACCTTC.

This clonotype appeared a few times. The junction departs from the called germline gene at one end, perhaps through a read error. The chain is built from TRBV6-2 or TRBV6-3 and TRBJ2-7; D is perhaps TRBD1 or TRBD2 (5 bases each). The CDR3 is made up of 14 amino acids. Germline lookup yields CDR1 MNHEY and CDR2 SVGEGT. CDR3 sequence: CASSSRPGPDEQYF. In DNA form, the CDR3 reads TGTGCCAGCAGCTCTCGACCGGGACCAGACGAACAGTACTTC.

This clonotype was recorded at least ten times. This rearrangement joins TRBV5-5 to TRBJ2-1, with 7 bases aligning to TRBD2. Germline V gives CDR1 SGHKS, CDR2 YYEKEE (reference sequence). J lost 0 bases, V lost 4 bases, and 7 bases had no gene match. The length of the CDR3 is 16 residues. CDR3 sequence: CASSTGLAASYNEQFF. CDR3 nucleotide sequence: TGTGCCAGCAGCACGGGGCTAGCGGCCTCCTACAATGAGCAGTTCTTC.